These T cell receptor beta chains were read from a single sample in a study of blood T cell repertoires in COVID-19. Measured with immunoSEQ multiplex PCR; TCRdb has only the in-frame clones, and not every one. The sample has around 69,000 clones, approximately 89% seen once; the top ten hold around 5%. The source material was peripheral blood. All receptors derive from a woman between 45 and 60 years old with active COVID-19. Each CDR3 is given with its conserved first and last residue. Each record gives: CDR3 length, D gene, J gene, clone size, V gene, CDR3 protein, CDR3 DNA. D genes are given only for firm matches. Rows may omit the clone size; those that give it use once, few, many or a size class.

15	NA	TRBJ1-3	few	TRBV5-1	CASSLQGFSGNTIYF	TGCGCCAGCAGCCTACAGGGATTCTCTGGAAACACCATATATTTT
15	TRBD1	TRBJ2-7	NA	TRBV5-1	CASSPQGQGTDEQYF	TGCGCCAGCAGCCCCCAGGGACAGGGGACAGACGAGCAGTACTTC
12	NA	TRBJ2-7	NA	TRBV30	CAWGTSNYEQYF	TGTGCCTGGGGGACATCTAACTACGAGCAGTACTTC
20	TRBD2	TRBJ2-1	NA	TRBV10-1	CASSESGGWTSGRSYNEQFF	TGCGCCAGCAGTGAGTCTGGGGGATGGACTAGCGGGAGGTCCTACAATGAGCAGTTCTTC
14	TRBD2	TRBJ2-2	NA	TRBV23-1	CAGWGLAASGELFF	TGCGCCGGCTGGGGACTAGCGGCCTCCGGGGAGCTGTTTTTT
18	NA	TRBJ1-5	few	TRBV4-1	CASSQDPDIGGAGQPQHF	TGCGCCAGCAGCCAAGACCCAGATATTGGGGGGGCGGGTCAGCCCCAGCATTTT
16	TRBD1	TRBJ2-2	NA	TRBV4-2	CASSLHTGGGTGELFF	TGTGCCAGCAGCCTACATACAGGGGGCGGCACCGGGGAGCTGTTTTTT
13	NA	TRBJ1-5	NA	TRBV15	CATSRDPNQPQHF	TGTGCCACCAGCAGAGATCCGAATCAGCCCCAGCATTTT
14	TRBD1	TRBJ1-2	NA	TRBV9	CASSVGQGNYGYTF	TGTGCCAGCAGCGTAGGACAGGGGAACTATGGCTACACCTTC
14	NA	TRBJ1-2	NA	TRBV7-9	CASSSYTGRDGYTF	TGTGCCAGCAGCTCGTATACAGGGCGTGATGGCTACACCTTC
13	TRBD1	TRBJ2-7	NA	TRBV29-1	CSVLQGTINEQYF	TGCAGCGTCTTACAGGGGACGATAAACGAGCAGTACTTC
12	NA	TRBJ1-2	NA	TRBV5-6	CASSLAGYDYTF	TGTGCCAGCAGCTTGGCAGGTTACGACTACACCTTC
14	NA	TRBJ1-2	NA	TRBV25-1	CASTPRTALSTRTF	TGTGCCAGCACCCCCAGGACGGCTCTTTCTACTAGGACCTTC
18	NA	TRBJ1-4	NA	TRBV2	CASSEAGQGSSTNEKLFF	TGTGCCAGCAGTGAAGCCGGGCAGGGATCTTCAACTAATGAAAAACTGTTTTTT
16	TRBD2	TRBJ2-1	NA	TRBV18	CASSPPVGGSTYEQFF	TGTGCCAGCTCACCACCGGTCGGCGGGAGTACCTATGAGCAGTTCTTC
13	TRBD2	TRBJ2-7	NA	TRBV3-1/TRBV3-2	CASGLAGAYEQYF	TGTGCCAGTGGACTAGCGGGAGCCTACGAGCAGTACTTC
19	TRBD1	TRBJ1-3	NA	TRBV14	CASSQDAAQGKIGGNTIYF	TGTGCCAGCAGCCAAGATGCGGCACAGGGGAAGATAGGTGGAAACACCATATATTTT
13	NA	TRBJ2-7	once	TRBV5-6	CASSFQEGHEQYF	TGTGCCAGCAGCTTCCAGGAGGGGCACGAGCAGTACTTC
12	NA	TRBJ2-1	NA	TRBV3-1/TRBV3-2	CASSQSINEQFF	TGTGCCAGCAGCCAAAGCATTAATGAGCAGTTCTTC
15	TRBD1	TRBJ1-6	once	TRBV7-9	CASSSDRGASPPLHF	TGTGCCAGCAGCTCCGACAGGGGGGCAAGCCCACCCCTCCACTTT
15	NA	TRBJ1-1	NA	TRBV5-1	CASLEGSFMNTEAFF	TGCGCCAGCCTGGAGGGGAGTTTCATGAACACTGAAGCTTTCTTT
18	NA	TRBJ2-7	NA	TRBV5-1	CASSFKRAEGALAYEQYF	TGCGCCAGCAGCTTTAAAAGGGCGGAGGGGGCTCTTGCCTACGAGCAGTACTTC
15	NA	TRBJ2-2	NA	TRBV2	CASSPAVRNTGELFF	TGTGCCAGCAGTCCCGCGGTGAGGAACACCGGGGAGCTGTTTTTT
14	NA	TRBJ1-5	NA	TRBV28	CASSLSLINQPQHF	TGTGCCAGCAGTTTATCCCTAATCAATCAGCCCCAGCATTTT
15	TRBD1	TRBJ1-1	NA	TRBV9	CASSVDSRGRAEAFF	TGTGCCAGCAGCGTAGATAGCAGGGGGCGGGCTGAAGCTTTCTTT
13	NA	TRBJ2-1	NA	TRBV19	CASRLTGLNEQFF	TGTGCCAGTAGGTTGACAGGTCTCAATGAGCAGTTCTTC
14	NA	TRBJ1-5	few	TRBV19	CASMGGVGNQPQHF	TGTGCCAGTATGGGGGGTGTCGGCAATCAGCCCCAGCATTTT
15	TRBD2	TRBJ2-3	NA	TRBV6-5	CASSYGLAGKDTQYF	TGTGCCAGCAGTTACGGACTAGCGGGAAAAGATACGCAGTATTTT
20	TRBD2	TRBJ2-1	NA	TRBV18	CASSPEPGLGFSGSYNEQFF	TGTGCCAGCTCACCAGAGCCGGGACTAGGATTTTCGGGATCCTACAATGAGCAGTTCTTC
16	TRBD1	TRBJ1-5	NA	TRBV28	CASSSGQGQGYQPQHF	TGTGCCAGCAGTTCCGGACAGGGCCAGGGGTATCAGCCCCAGCATTTT
11	NA	TRBJ2-2	NA	TRBV11-2	CASSLSGELFF	TGTGCCAGCAGCTTATCGGGGGAGCTGTTTTTT
15	NA	TRBJ1-5	NA	TRBV18	CASSQGSEPNQPQHF	TGTGCCAGCTCACAGGGGTCAGAGCCCAATCAGCCCCAGCATTTT
14	NA	TRBJ1-5	NA	TRBV18	CASSPSRGFGPQHF	TGTGCCAGCTCACCAAGTCGGGGATTTGGGCCCCAGCATTTT
16	TRBD2	TRBJ2-7	NA	TRBV3-1/TRBV3-2	CASSLYRAGGPGEQYF	TGTGCCAGCAGCCTTTACAGAGCGGGAGGGCCGGGGGAGCAGTACTTC
15	NA	TRBJ2-2	NA	TRBV7-3	CASSPTVGDTGELFF	TGTGCCAGCAGCCCGACGGTAGGAGATACCGGGGAGCTGTTTTTT
13	NA	TRBJ2-3	once	TRBV30	CAWSFGKADTQYF	TGTGCCTGGAGTTTCGGGAAGGCAGATACGCAGTATTTT
14	NA	TRBJ1-5	once	TRBV10-3	CAISESRGNQPQHF	TGTGCCATCAGTGAGTCCCGTGGCAATCAGCCCCAGCATTTT
15	NA	TRBJ2-1	NA	TRBV5-1	CASSLQQGQYNEQFF	TGCGCCAGCAGCTTACAACAGGGACAATACAATGAGCAGTTCTTC
16	NA	TRBJ1-6	NA	TRBV5-1	CASSPRTSGEGSPLHF	TGCGCCAGCAGCCCGAGAACGTCAGGGGAAGGTTCACCCCTCCACTTT
16	NA	TRBJ2-3	NA	TRBV7-8	CASQTPGTRGADTQYF	TGTGCCAGCCAAACGCCCGGGACAAGAGGGGCAGATACGCAGTATTTT
15	TRBD1	TRBJ2-1	few	TRBV2	CASRERTGVYNEQFF	TGTGCCAGCAGGGAAAGGACAGGGGTCTACAATGAGCAGTTCTTC
14	TRBD1	TRBJ2-5	NA	TRBV28	CASTGGQGRETQYF	TGTGCCAGCACCGGGGGACAGGGTAGGGAGACCCAGTACTTC
15	TRBD2	TRBJ2-1	once	TRBV19	CASSGGLAGVNEQFF	TGTGCCAGTAGTGGGGGACTAGCGGGAGTCAATGAGCAGTTCTTC
13	TRBD1	TRBJ2-7	NA	TRBV3-1/TRBV3-2	CASSLQGAYEQYF	TGTGCCAGCAGCCTCCAGGGGGCCTACGAGCAGTACTTC
16	NA	TRBJ2-3	NA	TRBV25-1	CASSDSGAWKADTQYF	TGTGCCAGCAGTGATAGCGGCGCCTGGAAGGCAGATACGCAGTATTTT
15	NA	TRBJ2-2	NA	TRBV3-1/TRBV3-2	CASTPASGYTGELFF	TGTGCCAGCACCCCCGCCAGCGGTTACACCGGGGAGCTGTTTTTT
14	NA	TRBJ2-4	NA	TRBV7-2	CASSLRAGKNIQYF	TGTGCCAGCAGCCTGAGGGCCGGCAAAAACATTCAGTACTTC
13	TRBD1	TRBJ2-7	NA	TRBV10-2	CASRPGQHYEQYF	TGCGCCAGCAGGCCGGGACAGCACTACGAGCAGTACTTC
15	TRBD2	TRBJ2-7	NA	TRBV4-1	CASSPAGGRTYEQYF	TGCGCCAGCAGCCCGGCCGGCGGGAGGACTTACGAGCAGTACTTC
17	TRBD1	TRBJ2-7	NA	TRBV18	CASSPGTGATTAYEQYF	TGTGCCAGCTCACCAGGGACAGGGGCTACAACCGCCTACGAGCAGTACTTC
14	NA	TRBJ1-1	once	TRBV11-1	CASTEAGIHTEAFF	TGTGCCAGCACCGAGGCAGGGATCCACACTGAAGCTTTCTTT
15	NA	TRBJ2-5	NA	TRBV5-1	CASRSQGTIQETQYF	TGCGCCAGCAGATCCCAGGGGACCATCCAAGAGACCCAGTACTTC
15	NA	TRBJ1-1	NA	TRBV6-6	CASSPHSPMNTEAFF	TGTGCCAGCAGCCCGCACAGCCCTATGAACACTGAAGCTTTCTTT
15	TRBD1	TRBJ2-1	NA	TRBV7-2	CASSLWGQGLNEQFF	TGTGCCAGCAGCTTATGGGGACAGGGGTTGAATGAGCAGTTCTTC
11	TRBD1	TRBJ1-1	once	TRBV10-2	CASHQGAATFF	TGCGCCAGTCACCAGGGGGCTGCGACTTTCTTT